This T cell receptor (beta chain) was sequenced during a study of shared clonotypes between healthy human individuals. Overall study findings and caveats: Naive subsets usually exceeded memory subsets in estimated richness. Non-shared clonotypes had lower generation probabilities than clonotypes shared by all four sorted-subset donors.

Original processing notes: Junction-only immunoSEQ data arrived without quality scores, meaning filtering differed. Only in-frame clones appear in the TCRdb table, and some are missing; sequencing was by immunoSEQ multiplex PCR. V and J calls plus clone size are reproduced from that table; the DNA served to infer D and trimming. The sample contains about 2.5 million clones, just under 95% of which appear only once. A remark on this clone: The antigen remains unidentified.

The CDR3 spans 12 residues. This clonotype was sampled from a young man in good health. Some clones in this sample may be carry-over from other donors' samples. Material: naive CD4+ T cells from PBMCs. The subset denotes: CD45RA+ positively selected. The chain is built from TRBV21-1 and TRBJ1-2; the table names TRBD1, a call not compared with the DNA. TRBV21-1 is termed a pseudogene. CDR3 amino acids: CASSKTGAGHTF. The CDR3 DNA follows: TGTGCCAGCAGCAAGACAGGGGCCGGGCACACCTTC.